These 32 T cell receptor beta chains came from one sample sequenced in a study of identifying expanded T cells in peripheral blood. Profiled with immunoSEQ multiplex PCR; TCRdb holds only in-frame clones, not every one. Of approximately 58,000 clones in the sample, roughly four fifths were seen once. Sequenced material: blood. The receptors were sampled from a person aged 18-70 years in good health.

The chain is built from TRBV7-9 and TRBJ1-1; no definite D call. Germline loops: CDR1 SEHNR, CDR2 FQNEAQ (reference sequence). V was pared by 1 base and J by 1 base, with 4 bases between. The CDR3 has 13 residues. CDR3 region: CASSLDRNTEAFF. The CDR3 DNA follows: TGTGCCAGCAGCTTAGACAGGAACACTGAAGCTTTCTTT.

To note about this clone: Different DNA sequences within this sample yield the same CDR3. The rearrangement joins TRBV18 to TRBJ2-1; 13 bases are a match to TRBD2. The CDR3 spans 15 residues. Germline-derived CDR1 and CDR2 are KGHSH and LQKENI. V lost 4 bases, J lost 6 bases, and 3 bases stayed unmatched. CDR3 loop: CASSLRTSGSNEQFF. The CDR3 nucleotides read TGTGCCAGCTCACTTCGGACTAGCGGGAGCAATGAGCAGTTCTTC.

DNA for the CDR3: TGTGCCAGCAGTGGACAGGGTAGCTATGGCTACACCTTC. Its protein is CASSGQGSYGYTF. The chain employs TRBV6-1 and TRBJ1-2; 7 bases fit TRBD1. The V and J ends lost 4 bases and 4 bases, in that order; junction bases with no gene match: 3. CDR3 length: 13 amino acids. Germline V gene lookup returns CDR1 MNHNS and CDR2 SASEGT.

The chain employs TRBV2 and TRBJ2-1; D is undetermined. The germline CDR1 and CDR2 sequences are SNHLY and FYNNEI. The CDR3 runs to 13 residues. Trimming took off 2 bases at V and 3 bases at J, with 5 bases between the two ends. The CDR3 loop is CASSELGYNEQFF. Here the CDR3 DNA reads TGTGCCAGCAGTGAACTCGGCTACAATGAGCAGTTCTTC.

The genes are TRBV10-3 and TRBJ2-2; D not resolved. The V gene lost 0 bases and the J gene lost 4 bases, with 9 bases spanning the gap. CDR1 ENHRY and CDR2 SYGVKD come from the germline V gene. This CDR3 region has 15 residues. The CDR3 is CAISESGGRTGELFF. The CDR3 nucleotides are TGTGCCATCAGTGAGTCGGGTGGCCGCACCGGGGAGCTGTTTTTT.

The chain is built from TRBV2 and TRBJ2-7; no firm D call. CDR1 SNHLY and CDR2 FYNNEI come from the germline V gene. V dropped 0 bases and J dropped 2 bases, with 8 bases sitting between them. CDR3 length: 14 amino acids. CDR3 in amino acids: CASSEAGTTYEQYF. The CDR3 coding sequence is TGTGCCAGCAGTGAAGCGGGAACCACCTACGAGCAGTACTTC.

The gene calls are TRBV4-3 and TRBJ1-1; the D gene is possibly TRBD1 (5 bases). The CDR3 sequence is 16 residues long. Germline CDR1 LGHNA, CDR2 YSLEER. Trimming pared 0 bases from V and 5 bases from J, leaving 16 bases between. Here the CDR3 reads CASSQDGGGGLTEAFF. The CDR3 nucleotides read TGCGCCAGCAGCCAAGATGGGGGGGGAGGGTTAACTGAAGCTTTCTTT.

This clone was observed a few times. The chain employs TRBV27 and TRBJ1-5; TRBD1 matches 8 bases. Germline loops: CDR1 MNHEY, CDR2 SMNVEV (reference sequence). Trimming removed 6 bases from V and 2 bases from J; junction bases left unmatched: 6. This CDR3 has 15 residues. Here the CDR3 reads CASRPPGGRNQPQHF. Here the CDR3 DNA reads TGTGCCAGCAGACCCCCAGGGGGCCGCAATCAGCCCCAGCATTTT.

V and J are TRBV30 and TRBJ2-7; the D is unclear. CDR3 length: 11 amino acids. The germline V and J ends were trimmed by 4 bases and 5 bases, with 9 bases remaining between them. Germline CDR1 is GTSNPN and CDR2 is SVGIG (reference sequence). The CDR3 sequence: CAWTLTDEQYF. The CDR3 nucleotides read TGTGCCTGGACCCTGACTGACGAGCAGTACTTC.

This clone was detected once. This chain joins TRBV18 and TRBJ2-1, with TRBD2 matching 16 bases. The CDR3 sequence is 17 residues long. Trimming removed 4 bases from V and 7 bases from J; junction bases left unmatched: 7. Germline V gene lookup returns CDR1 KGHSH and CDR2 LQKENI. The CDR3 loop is CASSLGTSGRAVNEQFF. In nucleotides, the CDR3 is TGTGCCAGCTCACTCGGGACTAGCGGGAGGGCAGTGAATGAGCAGTTCTTC. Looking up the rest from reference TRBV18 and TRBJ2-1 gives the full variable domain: NAGVMQNPRHLVRRRGQEARLRCSPMKGHSHVYWYRQLPEEGLKFMVYLQKENIIDESGMPKERFSAEFPKEGPSILRIQQVVRGDSAAYFCASSLGTSGRAVNEQFFGPGTRLTVL.

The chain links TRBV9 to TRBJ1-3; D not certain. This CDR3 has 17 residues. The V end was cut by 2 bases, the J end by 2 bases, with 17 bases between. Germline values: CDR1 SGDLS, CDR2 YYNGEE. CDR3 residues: CASSVSARTVTGNTIYF. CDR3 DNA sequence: TGTGCCAGCAGCGTGAGTGCACGGACGGTAACTGGAAACACCATATATTTT.

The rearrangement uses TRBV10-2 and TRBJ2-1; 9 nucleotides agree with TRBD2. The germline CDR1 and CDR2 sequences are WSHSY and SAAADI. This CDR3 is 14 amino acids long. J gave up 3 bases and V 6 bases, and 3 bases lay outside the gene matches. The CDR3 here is CASSLAGVYNEQFF. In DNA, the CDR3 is TGCGCCAGCAGCTTAGCGGGAGTCTACAATGAGCAGTTCTTC.

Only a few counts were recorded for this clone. CDR3 bases: TGTGCCAGCAGCACAGCTTTTGCGAACACCGGGGAGCTGTTTTTT. Its protein product is CASSTAFANTGELFF. The rearrangement uses TRBV5-8 and TRBJ2-2, with D unclear. This CDR3 has 15 amino acids. V was cut by 4 bases and J by 0 bases, with 10 bases left in between. Germline V lookup: CDR1 SGHTS, CDR2 YDEGEE.

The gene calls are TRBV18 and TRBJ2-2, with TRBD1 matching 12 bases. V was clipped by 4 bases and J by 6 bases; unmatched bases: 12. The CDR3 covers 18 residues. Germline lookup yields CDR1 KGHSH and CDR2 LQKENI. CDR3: CASSLRPGTGGASGELFF. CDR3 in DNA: TGTGCCAGCTCACTCAGACCTGGGACAGGGGGCGCATCCGGGGAGCTGTTTTTT.

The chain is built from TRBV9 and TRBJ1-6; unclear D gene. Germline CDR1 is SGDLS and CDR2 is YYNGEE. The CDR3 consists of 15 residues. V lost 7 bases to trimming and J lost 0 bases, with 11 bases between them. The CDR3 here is CASGQESSYNSPLHF. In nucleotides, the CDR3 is TGTGCCAGCGGCCAGGAGAGCTCCTATAATTCACCCCTCCACTTT.

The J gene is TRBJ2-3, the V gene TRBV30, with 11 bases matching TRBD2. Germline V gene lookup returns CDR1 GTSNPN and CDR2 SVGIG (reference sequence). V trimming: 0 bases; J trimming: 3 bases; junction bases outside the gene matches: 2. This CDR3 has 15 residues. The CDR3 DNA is TGTGCCTGGAGTGTAACTAGCGGGAGAACAGATACGCAGTATTTT. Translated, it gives CAWSVTSGRTDTQYF.

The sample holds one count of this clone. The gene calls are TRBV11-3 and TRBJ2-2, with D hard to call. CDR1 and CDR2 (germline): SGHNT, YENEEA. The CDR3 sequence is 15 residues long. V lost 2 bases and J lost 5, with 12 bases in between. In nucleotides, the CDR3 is TGTGCCAGCAGCTTAAAAGTCTTCAGTACCGGGGAGCTGTTTTTT. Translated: CASSLKVFSTGELFF.

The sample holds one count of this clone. The CDR3 sequence is CASSRVAGNQPQHF. The CDR3 region has the DNA TGTGCCAGCTCGCGGGTAGCCGGCAATCAGCCCCAGCATTTT. The rearrangement uses TRBV7-6 and TRBJ1-5, with D hard to call. CDR1 is SGHVS and CDR2 is FNYEAQ in the germline V gene. The ends were cut back, 8 bases at V and 2 bases at J, with 13 bases in the middle. The CDR3 extends over 14 amino acids. The full variable domain, completed using reference TRBV7-6 and TRBJ1-5, is GAGVSQSPRYKVTKRGQDVALRCDPISGHVSLYWYRQALGQGPEFLTYFNYEAQQDKSGLPNDRFSAERPEGSISTLTIQRTEQRDSAMYRCASSRVAGNQPQHFGDGTRLSIL.

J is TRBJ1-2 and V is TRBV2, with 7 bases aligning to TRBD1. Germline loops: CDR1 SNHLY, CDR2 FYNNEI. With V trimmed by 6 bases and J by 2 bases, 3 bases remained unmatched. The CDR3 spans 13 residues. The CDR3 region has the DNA TGTGCCAGCAGGGGGGGACAGAACTATGGCTACACCTTC. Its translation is CASRGGQNYGYTF.

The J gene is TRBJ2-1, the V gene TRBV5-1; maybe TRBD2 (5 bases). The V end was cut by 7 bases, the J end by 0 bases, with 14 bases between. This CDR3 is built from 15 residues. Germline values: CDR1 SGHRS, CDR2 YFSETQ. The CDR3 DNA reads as TGCGCCAGCCGAGGGTCGGGAAACTCCTACAATGAGCAGTTCTTC. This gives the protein CASRGSGNSYNEQFF.

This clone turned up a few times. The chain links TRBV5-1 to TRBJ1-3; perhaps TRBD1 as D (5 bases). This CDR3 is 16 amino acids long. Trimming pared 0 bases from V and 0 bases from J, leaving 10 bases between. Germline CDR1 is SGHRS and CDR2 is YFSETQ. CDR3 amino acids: CASSLVPGTSGNTIYF. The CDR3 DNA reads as TGCGCCAGCAGCTTGGTTCCAGGGACCTCTGGAAACACCATATATTTT.

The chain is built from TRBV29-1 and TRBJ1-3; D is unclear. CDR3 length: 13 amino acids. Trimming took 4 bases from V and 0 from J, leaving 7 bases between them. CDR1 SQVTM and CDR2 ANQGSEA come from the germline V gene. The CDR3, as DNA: TGCAGCGTTGTCCCCAACTCTGGAAACACCATATATTTT. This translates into CSVVPNSGNTIYF.

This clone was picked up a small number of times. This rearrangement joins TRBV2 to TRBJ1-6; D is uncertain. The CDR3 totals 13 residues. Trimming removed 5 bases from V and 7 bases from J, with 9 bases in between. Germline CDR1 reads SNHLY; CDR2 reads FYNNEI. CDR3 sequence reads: CASSPRVNSPLHF. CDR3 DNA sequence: TGTGCCAGCAGTCCTCGGGTGAATTCACCCCTCCACTTT.

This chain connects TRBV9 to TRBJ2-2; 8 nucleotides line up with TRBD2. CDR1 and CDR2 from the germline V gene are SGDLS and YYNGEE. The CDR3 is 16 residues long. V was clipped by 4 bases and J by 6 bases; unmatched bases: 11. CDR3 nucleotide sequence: TGTGCCAGCAGCAATATAGCGGGGAGTCTTGCCGGGGAGCTGTTTTTT. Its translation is CASSNIAGSLAGELFF.

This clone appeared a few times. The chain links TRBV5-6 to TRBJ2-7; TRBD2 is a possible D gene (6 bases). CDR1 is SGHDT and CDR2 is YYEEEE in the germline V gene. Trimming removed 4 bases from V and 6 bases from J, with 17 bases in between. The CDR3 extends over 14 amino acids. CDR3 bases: TGTGCCAGCAGCCCCGGACCGGGGACTCCCGAGCAGTACTTC. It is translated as CASSPGPGTPEQYF.

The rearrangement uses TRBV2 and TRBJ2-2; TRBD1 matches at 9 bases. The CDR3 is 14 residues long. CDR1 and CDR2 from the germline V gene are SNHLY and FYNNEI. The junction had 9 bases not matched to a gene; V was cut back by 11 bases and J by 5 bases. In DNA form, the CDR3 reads TGTGCCCAGAGCGGGACAGGGAAAACCGGGGAGCTGTTTTTT. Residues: CAQSGTGKTGELFF.

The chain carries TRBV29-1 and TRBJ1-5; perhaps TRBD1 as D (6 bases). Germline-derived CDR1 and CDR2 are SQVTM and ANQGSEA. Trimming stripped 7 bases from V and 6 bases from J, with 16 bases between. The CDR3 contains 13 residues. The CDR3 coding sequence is TGCAGCGCCGGGGACAAGGCCGGTCAGCCCCAGCATTTT. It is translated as CSAGDKAGQPQHF.

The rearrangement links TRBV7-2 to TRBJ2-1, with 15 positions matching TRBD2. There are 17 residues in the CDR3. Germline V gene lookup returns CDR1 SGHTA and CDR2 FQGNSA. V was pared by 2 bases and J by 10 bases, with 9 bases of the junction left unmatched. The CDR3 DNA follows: TGTGCCAGCAGCTTAACAGTGGGGACTAGCGGGAGGACGGAGCAGTTCTTC. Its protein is CASSLTVGTSGRTEQFF. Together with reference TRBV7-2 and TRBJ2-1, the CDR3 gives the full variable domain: GAGVSQSPSNKVTEKGKDVELRCDPISGHTALYWYRQSLGQGLEFLIYFQGNSAPDKSGLPSDRFSAERTGGSVSTLTIQRTQQEDSAVYLCASSLTVGTSGRTEQFFGPGTRLTVL.

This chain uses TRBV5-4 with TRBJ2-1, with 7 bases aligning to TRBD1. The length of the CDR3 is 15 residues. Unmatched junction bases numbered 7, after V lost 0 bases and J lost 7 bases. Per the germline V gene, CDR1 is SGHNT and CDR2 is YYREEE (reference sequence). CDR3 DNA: TGTGCCAGCAGCTTGGAACAGGGGCTGAGGAATGAGCAGTTCTTC. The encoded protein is CASSLEQGLRNEQFF.

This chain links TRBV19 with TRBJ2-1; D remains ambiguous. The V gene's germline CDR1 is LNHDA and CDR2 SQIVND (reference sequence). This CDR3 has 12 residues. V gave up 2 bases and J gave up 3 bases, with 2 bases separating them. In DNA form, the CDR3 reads TGTGCCAGTAGTATAAGCTACAATGAGCAGTTCTTC. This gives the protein CASSISYNEQFF. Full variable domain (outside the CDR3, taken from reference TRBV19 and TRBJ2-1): DGGITQSPKYLFRKEGQNVTLSCEQNLNHDAMYWYRQDPGQGLRLIYYSQIVNDFQKGDIAEGYSVSREKKESFPLTVTSAQKNPTAFYLCASSISYNEQFFGPGTRLTVL.

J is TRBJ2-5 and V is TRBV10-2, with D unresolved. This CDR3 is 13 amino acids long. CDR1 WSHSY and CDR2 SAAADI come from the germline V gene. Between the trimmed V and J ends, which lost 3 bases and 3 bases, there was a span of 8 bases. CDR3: CASSEGFKETQYF. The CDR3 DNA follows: TGCGCCAGCAGTGAAGGATTTAAAGAGACCCAGTACTTC.

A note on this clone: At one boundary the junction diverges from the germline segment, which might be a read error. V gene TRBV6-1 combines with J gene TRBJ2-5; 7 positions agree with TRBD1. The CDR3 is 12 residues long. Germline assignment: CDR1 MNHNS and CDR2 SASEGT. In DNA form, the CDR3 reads TGTGCCAGCAGTGAAGGTCCGACAGGGCCGGACTTC. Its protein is CASSEGPTGPDF.